This T cell receptor (beta chain) was found in a study of neoadjuvant anti-PD-1 for oral cavity cancer. General observations from the study: Pretreatment Treg/Th17 ratio correlated inversely with post-treatment tumor clonality.

Measured with immunoSEQ multiplex PCR; TCRdb has only the in-frame clones, and not every one. The sample lists over 15,000 clones; about 70% were seen once. CDR3 size: 13 residues. V dropped 4 bases and J dropped 12 bases, with 17 bases sitting between them. From germline, CDR1 is SGHDT and CDR2 YYEEEE. A word on this clone: The antigen is unknown.

The chain employs TRBV5-6 and TRBJ1-3; D gene uncertain. Here the sequenced sample was PBMCs, taken before nivolumab (anti-PD-1) treatment. The sequence was collected from a person aged 35-79 years with oral cavity squamous cell carcinoma. The CDR3 bases are TGTGCCAGCAGCGCCCCTCTGGAAACAAGCATATATTTT. It translates to CASSAPLETSIYF.